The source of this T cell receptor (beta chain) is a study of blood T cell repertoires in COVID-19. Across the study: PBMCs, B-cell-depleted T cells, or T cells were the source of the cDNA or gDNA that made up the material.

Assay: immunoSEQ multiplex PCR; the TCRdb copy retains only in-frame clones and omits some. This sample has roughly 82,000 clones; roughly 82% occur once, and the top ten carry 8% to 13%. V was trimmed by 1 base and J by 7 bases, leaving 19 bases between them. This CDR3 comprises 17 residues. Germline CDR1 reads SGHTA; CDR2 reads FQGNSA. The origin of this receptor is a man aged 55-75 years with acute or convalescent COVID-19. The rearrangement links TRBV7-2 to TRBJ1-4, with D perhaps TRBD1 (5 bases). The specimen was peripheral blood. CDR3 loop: CASSLGSTRGWSEKLFF. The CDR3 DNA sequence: TGTGCCAGCAGCTTAGGGAGTACACGGGGGTGGAGTGAAAAACTGTTTTTT.